This T cell receptor beta chain was documented in a study of shared clonotypes between healthy human individuals. Points from the study as a whole: Naive CD4 clonotypes were shared across a handful of donors at roughly 5.3%. Blood was the sole source, and tissue repertoires probably differ.

Worth noting for this clone: The antigen remains undetermined.

Assay: immunoSEQ multiplex PCR; the TCRdb copy retains only in-frame clones and omits some. The top ten hold under 0.45% of the sample, which has under 1,900,000 clones, around 98.5% seen once. There are 13 residues in the CDR3. The V gene lost 6 bases and the J gene lost 9 bases, with 14 bases spanning the gap. CDR1 and CDR2 from the germline V gene are MGHDK and SYGVNS. This sequence originates from a man aged 30 to 39 in good health. The rearrangement links TRBV25-1 to TRBJ1-4; D is possibly TRBD1 (5 bases). Sequencing was done on a sample of naive CD4+ T cells sorted from blood. The subset is: CD45RA+ positively selected. CDR3: CASSDPGPKKLFF. The CDR3 DNA reads TGTGCCAGCAGCGATCCGGGACCCAAAAAACTGTTTTTT.